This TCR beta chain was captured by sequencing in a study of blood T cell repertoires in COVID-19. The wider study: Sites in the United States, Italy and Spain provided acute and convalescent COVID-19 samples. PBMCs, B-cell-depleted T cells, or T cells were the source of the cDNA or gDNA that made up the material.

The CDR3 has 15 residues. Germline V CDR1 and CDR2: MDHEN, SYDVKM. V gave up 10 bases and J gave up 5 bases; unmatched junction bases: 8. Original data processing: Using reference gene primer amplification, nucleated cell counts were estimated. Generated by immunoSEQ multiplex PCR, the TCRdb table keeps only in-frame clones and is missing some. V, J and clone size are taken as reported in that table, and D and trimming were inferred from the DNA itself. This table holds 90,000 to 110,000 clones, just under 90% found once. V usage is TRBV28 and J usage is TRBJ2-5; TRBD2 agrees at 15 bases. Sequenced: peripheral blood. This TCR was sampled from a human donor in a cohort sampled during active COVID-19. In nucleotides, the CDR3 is TGTGCCATACGGACTAGCGGGAGGGCCGGCGAGACCCAGTACTTC. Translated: CAIRTSGRAGETQYF.